The sequence of this T cell receptor beta chain was determined in a study of blood T cells in healthy people across ages. The study isolated at least 7 million PBMCs from each sample. Primed by a sample-barcoded 5' primer and a J-beta primer mix, a second PCR proceeded for roughly 6 to 12 cycles. MiXCR, run by TCRdb on the 5' RACE reads, gives a single entry per CDR3 protein. The data show around 1.7 million distinct CDR3 sequences, with about 28% seen just once and 7.7% held by the top ten. The sequenced sample consisted of blood. This clonotype was obtained from a woman between 25 and 40 years old in good health.

CDR3 loop: CAISPGQGYQPQHF. In DNA, the CDR3 is TGTGCCATCTCTCCGGGACAGGGGTACCAGCCCCAGCATTTT. This chain uses TRBV10-3 with TRBJ1-5; 10 bases agree with TRBD1. V shed 8 bases and J 7 bases; nucleotides not matched to a gene: 8. Germline-derived CDR1 and CDR2 are ENHRY and SYGVKD. CDR3 length equals 14 residues.